These 25 T cell receptor beta chains were sequenced from one sample in a study of Tregs in tolerant kidney transplant recipients. Data came from immunoSEQ multiplex PCR; TCRdb stores just in-frame clones and leaves some out. The repertoire table contains roughly 48,000 clones. The sequencing here drew on CD4+ T cells from blood, taken before the transplant. These receptors were taken from a human donor who received a combined kidney and bone marrow transplant.

With regard to this clone: The read finishes 3 residues shy of the CDR3 end, and the germline J gene is used to complete it. J is TRBJ2-1 and V is TRBV7-9, with a tentative D call TRBD1 (6 bases). Per the germline V gene, CDR1 is SEHNR and CDR2 is FQNEAQ (reference sequence). This CDR3 is built from 15 residues. Trimming removed 5 bases at V and 3 bases at J, with 14 bases between. Incomplete CDR3 DNA: TGTGCCAGCAGCGGTCGGACAGCTGGCTACAATGAG. Its protein product is CASSGRTAGYNE. The whole CDR3 sequence is CASSGRTAGYNEQFF.

In regard to this clone: The read terminates 3 residues ahead of where the CDR3 ends, so the germline J gene completes it. The V call is TRBV18, the J call TRBJ2-3; possibly TRBD2 for D (5 bases). Germline V gene lookup returns CDR1 KGHSH and CDR2 LQKENI. V dropped 0 bases and J dropped 6 bases, with 13 bases sitting between them. The CDR3 totals 15 residues. Partial CDR3 DNA: TGTGCCAGCTCACCACCGGAACTACGCGGGGATACG. Encoded protein: CASSPPELRGDT. The full CDR3 protein reads CASSPPELRGDTQYF. Looking up the rest from reference TRBV18 and TRBJ2-3 gives the full variable domain: NAGVMQNPRHLVRRRGQEARLRCSPMKGHSHVYWYRQLPEEGLKFMVYLQKENIIDESGMPKERFSAEFPKEGPSILRIQQVVRGDSAAYFCASSPPELRGDTQYFGPGTRLTVL.

As to this clone: With the read ending 3 residues before the CDR3 end, the germline J gene is used to fill in that end. J is TRBJ2-3 and V is TRBV5-1; 8 bases line up with TRBD1. CDR3 size: 16 residues. Germline CDR1 and CDR2: SGHRS and YFSETQ. Germline trimming cut 6 bases from V and 1 base from J; bases unmatched to any gene: 10. The sequenced part of the CDR3 DNA is TGCGCCAGCAAGGTTAAGTCGGGACAGGGCACAGATACG. Translation: CASKVKSGQGTDT. The entire CDR3 reads CASKVKSGQGTDTQYF. Drawing the rest from reference TRBV5-1 and TRBJ2-3, the complete variable domain is KAGVTQTPRYLIKTRGQQVTLSCSPISGHRSVSWYQQTPGQGLQFLFEYFSETQRNKGNFPGRFSGRQFSNSRSEMNVSTLELGDSALYLCASKVKSGQGTDTQYFGPGTRLTVL.

Remarks on this clone: From the germline J gene comes the end of the CDR3, since the read stops 3 residues before it. This rearrangement joins TRBV30 to TRBJ1-5; 10 bases are a match to TRBD1. CDR3 length equals 15 residues. Germline loops: CDR1 GTSNPN, CDR2 SVGIG (reference sequence). Losses at the gene ends were 0 bases for V and 6 bases for J; bases not matched to a gene: 5. The CDR3 sequence is CAWSVRQGASQPQHF. The sequenced CDR3 bases are TGTGCCTGGAGTGTGAGACAGGGGGCGAGTCAGCCC. Drawing the rest from reference TRBV30 and TRBJ1-5, the complete variable domain is SQTIHQWPATLVQPVGSPLSLECTVEGTSNPNLYWYRQAAGRGLQLLFYSVGIGQISSEVPQNLSASRPQDRQFILSSKKLLLSDSGFYLCAWSVRQGASQPQHFGDGTRLSIL.

In the case of this clone: The read terminates 3 residues before the CDR3 end, so the remaining end is supplied by the germline J gene. The J gene is TRBJ2-2, the V gene TRBV5-5; 7 bases align to TRBD1. Per germline, CDR1 SGHKS and CDR2 YYEKEE (reference sequence). The CDR3 is 14 amino acids. V shed 4 bases, J shed 3 bases, and the junction held 3 bases outside the gene matches. The sequenced part of the CDR3 DNA is TGTGCCAGCAGCCTCCAGGGGGACACCGGGGAG. Translation gives CASSLQGDTGE. The whole CDR3 region reads CASSLQGDTGELFF.

To note about this clone: The sequence runs out 3 residues before the end of the CDR3; the remainder is reconstructed from the germline J gene. V gene TRBV19 combines with J gene TRBJ1-5; D is possibly TRBD1 (6 bases). The V and J ends lost 3 bases and 7 bases respectively, with 25 bases between them. Germline assignment: CDR1 LNHDA and CDR2 SQIVND (reference sequence). The CDR3 length is 18 residues. The sequenced CDR3 bases are TGTGCCAGTAGTATGCTGGAGGGGGGGGGCGCGGAAGAGCAGCCC. This gives the protein CASSMLEGGGAEEQP. The CDR3 as a whole reads CASSMLEGGGAEEQPQHF.

About this clone itself: The CDR3 is cut off 3 residues early in the read; its end comes from the germline J gene. The chain carries TRBV29-1 and TRBJ1-2; 7 bases line up with TRBD1. Germline assignment: CDR1 SQVTM and CDR2 ANQGSEA. With 4 bases clipped from V and 4 bases from J, the junction kept 3 bases outside the gene matches. The CDR3 is 12 residues long. CDR3 amino acids: CSVGQGPYGYTF. CDR3 bases read: TGCAGCGTTGGACAGGGCCCCTATGGC.

Regarding this clone: The missing CDR3 end, 3 residues past where the read stops, is filled in from the germline J gene. V usage is TRBV19 and J usage is TRBJ2-1, with TRBD2 matching 12 bases. The V and J ends lost 8 bases and 5 bases, in that order; junction bases with no gene match: 7. Looked up from germline, CDR1 is LNHDA and CDR2 is SQIVND (reference sequence). This CDR3 spans 15 amino acids. The CDR3 loop is CASLSRLAGDNEQFF. CDR3 DNA (partial): TGTGCCAGTCTTAGTCGACTAGCGGGAGACAATGAG.

To note about this clone: The CDR3 extends 3 residues past the end of the read, so its final part is completed from the germline J gene. V usage is TRBV20-1 and J usage is TRBJ1-4; D is perhaps TRBD1 (6 bases). Germline loops: CDR1 DFQATT, CDR2 SNEGSKA (reference sequence). The CDR3 has 15 amino acids. V was pared by 0 bases and J by 6 bases, with 14 bases between. The CDR3 reads CSARDPGGRDEKLFF. The DNA read from the CDR3 is TGCAGTGCTAGAGATCCGGGGGGCCGGGATGAAAAA.

Details on this clone: With the read ending 3 residues before the CDR3 end, the germline J gene is used to fill in that end. V gene TRBV10-3 combines with J gene TRBJ2-1, with 10 bases lining up with TRBD2. V lost 1 base, J lost 8 bases, and 5 bases stayed unmatched. Per the germline V gene, CDR1 is ENHRY and CDR2 is SYGVKD. The CDR3 is made up of 15 amino acids. The CDR3 here is CAISEFSGREDEQFF. Partial CDR3 DNA: TGTGCCATCAGTGAGTTCAGCGGGAGGGAAGATGAG.

On this clone itself: The CDR3 is cut off 3 residues early in the read; its end comes from the germline J gene. This rearrangement joins TRBV19 to TRBJ2-3, with a possible D match to TRBD2 (6 bases). CDR3 length equals 16 residues. Per germline, CDR1 LNHDA and CDR2 SQIVND (reference sequence). Trimming cost V 7 bases and J 1 base, with 18 bases left between them. This CDR3 reads CASTPMRGIGTDTQYF. Incomplete CDR3 DNA: TGTGCCAGTACGCCGATGCGGGGCATCGGCACAGATACG. The full variable domain, with the rest looked up from reference TRBV19 and TRBJ2-3, is DGGITQSPKYLFRKEGQNVTLSCEQNLNHDAMYWYRQDPGQGLRLIYYSQIVNDFQKGDIAEGYSVSREKKESFPLTVTSAQKNPTAFYLCASTPMRGIGTDTQYFGPGTRLTVL.

A note on this clone: The CDR3 extends 3 residues past the end of the read, so its final part is completed from the germline J gene. The chain has TRBV5-1 and TRBJ2-2; TRBD1 aligns across 9 bases. Germline V gene data show CDR1 as SGHRS and CDR2 as YFSETQ. Trimming took 4 bases from V and 6 from J; bases not matched to a gene: 4. The CDR3 loop spans 14 amino acids. CDR3 region: CASSRQGEAGELFF. CDR3 DNA, as far as it was read: TGCGCCAGCAGCCGACAGGGGGAGGCCGGGGAG.

Details on this clone: The read ends 3 residues shy of where the CDR3 ends; the end is completed using the germline J gene. The gene calls are TRBV7-3 and TRBJ2-5; possible D gene TRBD1, 6 bases. V lost 3 bases to trimming and J lost 2 bases, with 13 bases between them. The CDR3 loop spans 15 amino acids. CDR1 is SGHTA and CDR2 is FQGTGA in the germline V gene. The CDR3 loop is CASSFSGQSQETQYF. The sequenced CDR3 bases are TGTGCCAGCAGCTTCTCCGGACAGTCACAAGAGACC.

As for this clone: Coverage ceases 3 residues before the CDR3 finishes, and the germline J gene fills in the end. The chain carries TRBV2 and TRBJ2-4, with 9 bases identical to TRBD2. CDR3 length equals 15 residues. Trimming took 6 bases from V and 3 from J; bases not matched to a gene: 6. CDR1 SNHLY and CDR2 FYNNEI come from the germline V gene. CDR3 DNA (partial): TGTGCCAGCAGCGTAGCGGGAGTCGACAAAAACATT. Translation: CASSVAGVDKNI. The whole CDR3 sequence is CASSVAGVDKNIQYF. Full variable domain (missing parts from reference TRBV2 and TRBJ2-4): EPEVTQTPSHQVTQMGQEVILRCVPISNHLYFYWYRQILGQKVEFLVSFYNNEISEKSEIFDDQFSVERPDGSNFTLKIRSTKLEDSAMYFCASSVAGVDKNIQYFGAGTRLSVL.

The CDR3 sequence is CTFRARGTYNEQFF. The sequenced part of the CDR3 DNA is TGCACCTTTCGAGCCAGGGGAACCTACAATGAG. The chain is built from TRBV29-1 and TRBJ2-1; a possible D gene is TRBD1 (6 bases). The read finishes 3 residues shy of the CDR3 end, and the germline J gene is used to complete it. CDR1 is SQVTM, CDR2 ANQGSEA, per germline. CDR3 length: 14 amino acids.

The CDR3 sequence is CASSWGGGASYNEQFF. The sequenced CDR3 bases are TGTGCCAGTAGTTGGGGTGGGGGGGCCTCCTACAATGAG. This sequence joins TRBV19 and TRBJ2-1, with D maybe TRBD2 (7 bases). Read data end 3 residues before the CDR3 end; the end is taken from the germline J gene. Trimming removed 5 bases from V and 0 bases from J, with 14 bases in between. Germline V gene data show CDR1 as LNHDA and CDR2 as SQIVND (reference sequence). The CDR3 contains 16 residues.

A remark on this clone: The read ends 3 residues early relative to the CDR3; the germline J gene fills the gap. This chain connects TRBV5-1 to TRBJ2-1; D not certain. Germline V gene data show CDR1 as SGHRS and CDR2 as YFSETQ. The CDR3 contains 16 residues. The V gene lost 0 bases and the J gene lost 4 bases, with 14 bases spanning the gap. Here the CDR3 reads CASSLEPTRDYNEQFF. Incomplete CDR3 DNA: TGCGCCAGCAGCTTGGAGCCCACGCGAGATTACAATGAG.

This chain's CDR3 is CASSLCRTEGTGELFF. CDR3 DNA, as far as it was read: TGTGCCAGCAGCTTATGTAGGACAGAGGGAACCGGGGAG. V gene TRBV7-4 combines with J gene TRBJ2-2, with D perhaps TRBD1 (6 bases). The read falls 3 residues short of the CDR3 end, and the missing part is taken from the germline J gene. The CDR3 runs 16 residues. Per germline, CDR1 SGHVT and CDR2 SQSDAQ. Deletions cut 2 bases from V and 5 bases from J, with 15 bases between.

With respect to this clone: The read finishes 3 residues shy of the CDR3 end, and the germline J gene is used to complete it. The rearrangement links TRBV7-2 to TRBJ1-4; D is ambiguous. Trimming cost V 0 bases and J 5 bases, with 13 bases left between them. The CDR3 loop spans 16 amino acids. Germline V gene data show CDR1 as SGHTA and CDR2 as FQGNSA. The CDR3 loop is CASSLAASGRNEKLFF. The part of the CDR3 DNA that was read is TGTGCCAGCAGCTTAGCGGCTTCGGGGAGGAATGAAAAA.

Partial CDR3 DNA: TGTGCCAGCGTCGGACAGGGTATTCGCGAG. Translating gives CASVGQGIRE. The CDR3 reads in full as CASVGQGIREQYF. The chain combines TRBV2 with TRBJ2-7, with 8 bases identical to TRBD1. The read halts 3 residues ahead of the CDR3 end, with the missing end drawn from the germline J gene. The CDR3 is made up of 13 amino acids. The germline CDR1 and CDR2 sequences are SNHLY and FYNNEI. Unmatched junction bases numbered 9, after V lost 8 bases and J lost 6 bases.

CDR3 residues: CSVGTGAQLSIQYF. The sequenced CDR3 bases are TGCAGCGTTGGGACAGGGGCCCAGCTGAGCATT. The rearrangement joins TRBV29-1 to TRBJ2-4; 9 bases align to TRBD1. Coverage ceases 3 residues before the CDR3 finishes, and the germline J gene fills in the end. Germline V lookup: CDR1 SQVTM, CDR2 ANQGSEA. The CDR3 runs 14 residues. Unmatched junction bases numbered 10, after V lost 4 bases and J lost 9 bases.

A word on this clone: The read ends 3 residues early relative to the CDR3; the germline J gene fills the gap. The chain is built from TRBV29-1 and TRBJ2-5; TRBD1 agrees at 9 bases. Trimming at V came to 6 bases and at J to 2 bases, leaving 4 bases not matched to a gene. Germline V gives CDR1 SQVTM, CDR2 ANQGSEA. The CDR3 runs 13 residues. Partial CDR3 DNA: TGCAGCGTGGATGGACAGGGGCAAGAGACC. Protein: CSVDGQGQET. The CDR3 in its entirety is CSVDGQGQETQYF. The whole variable domain, filled in from reference TRBV29-1 and TRBJ2-5, reads SAVISQKPSRDICQRGTSLTIQCQVDSQVTMMFWYRQQPGQSLTLIATANQGSEATYESGFVIDKFPISRPNLTFSTLTVSNMSPEDSSIYLCSVDGQGQETQYFGPGTRLLVL.

To note about this clone: The CDR3 end is not reached by the read, which stops 3 residues before it; the germline J gene fills it in. The rearrangement uses TRBV30 and TRBJ2-7, with TRBD2 matching over 8 bases. J lost 0 bases, V lost 1 base, and 5 bases had no gene match. Germline V CDR1 and CDR2: GTSNPN, SVGIG (reference sequence). The CDR3 is 15 amino acids. CDR3 sequence: CAWSGTSKSSYEQYF. The CDR3 DNA, read in part, is TGTGCCTGGAGTGGGACTAGCAAGAGCTCCTACGAG.

Concerning this clone: The read ends 3 residues shy of where the CDR3 ends; the end is completed using the germline J gene. The gene calls are TRBV19 and TRBJ2-1; tentatively, D is TRBD2 (5 bases). Trimming took 0 bases from V and 0 from J, leaving 9 bases between them. The CDR3 covers 16 residues. Per germline, CDR1 LNHDA and CDR2 SQIVND (reference sequence). Partial CDR3 DNA: TGTGCCAGTAGTATAGATCTAGCCTACTCCTACAATGAG. It codes for CASSIDLAYSYNE. The full CDR3 protein is CASSIDLAYSYNEQFF. Combining the CDR3 with reference TRBV19 and TRBJ2-1 gives the whole variable domain DGGITQSPKYLFRKEGQNVTLSCEQNLNHDAMYWYRQDPGQGLRLIYYSQIVNDFQKGDIAEGYSVSREKKESFPLTVTSAQKNPTAFYLCASSIDLAYSYNEQFFGPGTRLTVL.

On this clone itself: The read gets to within 3 residues of the CDR3 end, and the germline J gene fills in the rest. This chain connects TRBV19 to TRBJ2-6; 11 bases match TRBD1. Per the germline V gene, CDR1 is LNHDA and CDR2 is SQIVND (reference sequence). This CDR3 is 20 amino acids long. V was pared by 3 bases and J by 3 bases, with 13 bases of the junction left unmatched. CDR3 bases read: TGTGCCAGTAGTATTGGAATGTGGGACAGGGGGTTAAGTGGGGCCAACGTC. It codes for CASSIGMWDRGLSGANV. From start to end, the CDR3 is CASSIGMWDRGLSGANVLTF.